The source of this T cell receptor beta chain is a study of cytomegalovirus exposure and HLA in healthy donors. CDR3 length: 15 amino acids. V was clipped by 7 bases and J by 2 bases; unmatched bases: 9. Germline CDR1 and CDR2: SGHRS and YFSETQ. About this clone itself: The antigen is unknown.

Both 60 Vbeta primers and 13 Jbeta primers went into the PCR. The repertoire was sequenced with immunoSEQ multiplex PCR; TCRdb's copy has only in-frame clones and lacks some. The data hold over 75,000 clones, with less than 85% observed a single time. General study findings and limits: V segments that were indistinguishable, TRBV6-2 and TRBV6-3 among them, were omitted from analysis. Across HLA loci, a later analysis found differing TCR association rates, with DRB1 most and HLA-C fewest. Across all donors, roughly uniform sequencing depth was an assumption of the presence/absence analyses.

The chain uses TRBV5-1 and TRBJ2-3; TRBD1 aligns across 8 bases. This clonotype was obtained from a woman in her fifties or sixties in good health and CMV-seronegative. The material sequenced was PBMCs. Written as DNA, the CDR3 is TGCGCCAGCGAGGTTGGACAGGGAAACACAGATACGCAGTATTTT. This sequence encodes CASEVGQGNTDTQYF.